This T cell receptor beta chain was observed in a study of T cells after yellow fever vaccination. Study-wide results and caveats: A minor fraction of clonotypes spanned both CD4 and CD8 compartments. Booster samples showed a return of most primary-vaccination clones (about 96% CD4, 85% to 90% CD8).

UMIs and a universal primer site were added when TCR cDNA was made by 5'RACE template switching. MiXCR, run by TCRdb on the 5' RACE reads, gives a single entry per CDR3 protein. Of 130,000 or so distinct CDR3 sequences in the sample, roughly 15% are singletons; the top ten hold roughly 45%. Concerning this clonotype: Its target is unknown.

There are 15 residues in the CDR3. CDR1 and CDR2 (germline): SGHDT, YYEEEE. V was pared by 4 bases and J by 6 bases, with 6 bases of the junction left unmatched. The sample in question was CD8+ T cells sorted from PBMCs, obtained 5 days after the yellow fever booster vaccination. This clonotype was sampled from a man between 18 and 35 years old who received the YFV17D yellow fever vaccine. The V gene is TRBV5-6, the J gene TRBJ1-4, with TRBD1 matching 10 bases. The CDR3 coding sequence is TGTGCCAGCAGCATCCGGACAGGGGGGGATGAAAAACTGTTTTTT. The encoded protein is CASSIRTGGDEKLFF. The variable domain in full, with the rest retrieved from reference TRBV5-6 and TRBJ1-4, is DAGVTQSPTHLIKTRGQQVTLRCSPKSGHDTVSWYQQALGQGPQFIFQYYEEEERQRGNFPDRFSGHQFPNYSSELNVNALLLGDSALYLCASSIRTGGDEKLFFGSGTQLSVL.